This T cell receptor beta chain is from a study of cytomegalovirus exposure and HLA in healthy donors. Study overall: Among the 398 genotyped donors, around 85% were placed in the Caucasian-associated ancestry cluster. Overall study findings and caveats: Rare TCR sequences predominated, though certain public TCRs were found in many donors. Researchers counted roughly 150 TCR beta chains as cytomegalovirus-associated.

The PCR had 60 Vbeta and 13 Jbeta primers. The repertoire was sequenced with immunoSEQ multiplex PCR; TCRdb's copy has only in-frame clones and lacks some. The data show tens of thousands of clones, 60% to 80% seen once. The junction had 9 bases not matched to a gene; V was cut back by 7 bases and J by 1 base. Germline lookup yields CDR1 MNHNY and CDR2 SVGAGI (reference sequence). CDR3 length: 15 residues. On this clone itself: Its antigen is undetermined.

The source of this sequence is a man aged 25 to 45 in good health and CMV-seronegative. The chain recombines TRBV6-6 with TRBJ1-1; 7 nucleotides line up with TRBD1. Specimen: PBMCs. DNA of the CDR3: TGTGCCAGCACTACCGGGGACAGCGCGAACACTGAAGCTTTCTTT. Translating it yields CASTTGDSANTEAFF.